This T cell receptor (beta chain) was sequenced for a study of blood T cell repertoires in COVID-19. Study overall: Samples came from the United States, Italy and Spain, spanning acute and convalescent COVID-19. T cells, B-cell-depleted T cells, or PBMCs provided the cDNA or gDNA that served as material.

The CDR3 contains 12 residues. V lost 10 bases, J lost 4 bases, and 13 bases lay in between. The germline V gene has CDR1 ENHRY and CDR2 SYGVKD. Study processing details: Reference gene primer amplification gave nucleated cell count estimates. This table comes from immunoSEQ multiplex PCR, and its TCRdb copy is limited to in-frame clones, with some not included. The V and J calls and the clone size are those of that table, but D and trimming were determined from the DNA. The data contain around 310,000 clones, approximately 88% of them singletons. The rearrangement joins TRBV10-3 to TRBJ1-1; possibly TRBD1 for D (6 bases). Sequenced: peripheral blood. This sequence was found in a woman aged 45-60 years with active or convalescent COVID-19. The CDR3 protein is CATTGLGTEAFF. The DNA for the CDR3 is TGTGCCACCACAGGGCTGGGCACTGAAGCTTTCTTT.